Presented here are 5 T cell receptor beta chains from one specimen sequenced in a study of OX40 agonist ivuxolimab in advanced cancers. Some clones are missing from TCRdb's copy, which holds only in-frame ones; the method was immunoSEQ multiplex PCR. The table has around 64,000 clones, roughly 85% seen once. The sequenced sample was CD4+ or CD8+ T cells sorted from blood, obtained in a trial of the OX40 agonist ivuxolimab. These receptors were obtained from an adult with an advanced solid tumor such as melanoma, head and neck, liver or kidney cancer.

The rearrangement uses TRBV6-1 and TRBJ2-5, with D tentatively TRBD2 (6 bases). The better agreement between TRBJ2-7 and the DNA end casts doubt on the J call. Germline lookup yields CDR1 MNHNS and CDR2 SASEGT. This CDR3 region has 15 residues. This CDR3 reads CASSPGRRGTYEQYF. The DNA for the CDR3 is TGTGCCAGCAGTCCGGGACGGCGGGGAACTTACGAGCAGTACTTC.

This sequence joins TRBV18 and TRBJ1-1; tentative D call: TRBD1 (5 bases). This CDR3 comprises 16 residues. CDR1 KGHSH and CDR2 LQKENI come from the germline V gene. V lost 1 base, J lost 3 bases, and 15 bases lay in between. The CDR3 sequence: CASSPQAGRGDTEAFF. As DNA, the CDR3 is TGTGCCAGCTCACCACAAGCTGGAAGGGGAGACACTGAAGCTTTCTTT.

V usage is TRBV2 and J usage is TRBJ2-2, with 8 bases aligning to TRBD1. The CDR3 length is 15 residues. Trimming at V came to 5 bases and at J to 6 bases, leaving 8 bases not matched to a gene. Germline CDR1 is SNHLY and CDR2 is FYNNEI. The chain's CDR3 is CASSPRTGTAGELFF. The CDR3 nucleotides read TGTGCCAGCAGTCCTCGGACAGGGACAGCCGGGGAGCTGTTTTTT. Full variable domain (remainder filled in from reference TRBV2 and TRBJ2-2): EPEVTQTPSHQVTQMGQEVILRCVPISNHLYFYWYRQILGQKVEFLVSFYNNEISEKSEIFDDQFSVERPDGSNFTLKIRSTKLEDSAMYFCASSPRTGTAGELFFGEGSRLTVL.

This rearrangement joins TRBV9 to TRBJ2-3; 7 bases line up with TRBD1. Germline CDR1 is SGDLS and CDR2 is YYNGEE. With V trimmed by 4 bases and J by 5 bases, 13 bases remained unmatched. The CDR3 is 16 residues long. The CDR3 DNA reads as TGTGCCAGCAGCCCCCGGACAGGCCTTCAGGGAGATACGCAGTATTTT. It yields the protein CASSPRTGLQGDTQYF.

This sequence joins TRBV11-1 and TRBJ1-1; 8 bases align to TRBD1. The CDR3 sequence is 13 residues long. CDR1 and CDR2 from the germline V gene are SGHAT and FQDESV (reference sequence). V trimming: 3 bases; J trimming: 14 bases; junction bases outside the gene matches: 11. CDR3 sequence (DNA): TGTGCCAGCAGCTTGGACCCTGGGACAGGTCCCTTCTTT. Encoded protein: CASSLDPGTGPFF. The variable domain in full, with the rest retrieved from reference TRBV11-1 and TRBJ1-1, is EAEVAQSPRYKITEKSQAVAFWCDPISGHATLYWYRQILGQGPELLVQFQDESVVDDSQLPKDRFSAERLKGVDSTLKIQPAELGDSAMYLCASSLDPGTGPFFGQGTRLTVV.